This T cell receptor beta chain is drawn from a study of T cells in Graves' hyperthyroidism and ophthalmopathy. Study findings and constraints: Most expanded thyroid clonotypes above 0.001 recurred in blood.

Graves' hyperthyroidism was deemed stable given no ophthalmopathy progression within 18 months. There are many counts of this clonotype. The antigen remains undetermined. Germline V gene sequence: CDR1 MNHEY, CDR2 SMNVEV (reference sequence). V lost 5 bases, J lost 8 bases, and 13 bases lay in between. The CDR3 is 13 amino acids. There were TCR beta CDR3 regions amplified from RNA transcripts. An initial round of RT-PCR targeting the TCR CDR3 relied on the HTBI primer set. MiXCR, run by TCRdb on the multiplex PCR reads, gives a single entry per CDR3 protein. The sample has some 700,000 distinct CDR3 sequences, 17% seen once.

This TCR was sampled from a man aged 45-65 years with Graves' hyperthyroidism. The sample comprised blood. This rearrangement joins TRBV27 to TRBJ2-1; D may be TRBD2 (6 bases). The CDR3 nucleotides are TGTGCCAGCAGTATAAGGACTACGGATGAGCAGTTCTTC. Translating gives CASSIRTTDEQFF.